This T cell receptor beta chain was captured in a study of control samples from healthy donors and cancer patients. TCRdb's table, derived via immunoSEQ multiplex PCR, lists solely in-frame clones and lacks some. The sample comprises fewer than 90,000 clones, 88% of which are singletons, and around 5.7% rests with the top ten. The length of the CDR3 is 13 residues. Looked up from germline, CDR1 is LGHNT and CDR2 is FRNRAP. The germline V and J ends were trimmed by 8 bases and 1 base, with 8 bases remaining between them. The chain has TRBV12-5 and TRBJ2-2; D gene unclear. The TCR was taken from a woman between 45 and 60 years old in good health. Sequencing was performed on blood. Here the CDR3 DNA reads TGTGCTAGTAGCCGATTGAACACCGGGGAGCTGTTTTTT. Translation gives CASSRLNTGELFF. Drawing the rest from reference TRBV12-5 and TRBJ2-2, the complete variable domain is DARVTQTPRHKVTEMGQEVTMRCQPILGHNTVFWYRQTMMQGLELLAYFRNRAPLDDSGMPKDRFSAEMPDATLATLKIQPSEPRDSAVYFCASSRLNTGELFFGEGSRLTVL.